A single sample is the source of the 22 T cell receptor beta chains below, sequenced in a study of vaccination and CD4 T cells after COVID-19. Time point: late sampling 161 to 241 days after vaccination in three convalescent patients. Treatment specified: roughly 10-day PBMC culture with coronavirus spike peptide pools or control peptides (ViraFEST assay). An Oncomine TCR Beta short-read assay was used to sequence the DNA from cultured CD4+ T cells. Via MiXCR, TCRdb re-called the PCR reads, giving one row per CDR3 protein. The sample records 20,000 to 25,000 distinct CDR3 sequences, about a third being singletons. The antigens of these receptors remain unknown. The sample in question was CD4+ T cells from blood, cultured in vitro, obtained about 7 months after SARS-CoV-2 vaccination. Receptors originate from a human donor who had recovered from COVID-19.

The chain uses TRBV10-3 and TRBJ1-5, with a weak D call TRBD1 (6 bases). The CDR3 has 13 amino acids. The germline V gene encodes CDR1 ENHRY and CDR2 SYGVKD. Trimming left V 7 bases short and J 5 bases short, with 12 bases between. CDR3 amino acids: CAITTGLDQPQHF. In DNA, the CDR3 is TGTGCCATCACAACAGGGCTGGATCAGCCCCAGCATTTT.

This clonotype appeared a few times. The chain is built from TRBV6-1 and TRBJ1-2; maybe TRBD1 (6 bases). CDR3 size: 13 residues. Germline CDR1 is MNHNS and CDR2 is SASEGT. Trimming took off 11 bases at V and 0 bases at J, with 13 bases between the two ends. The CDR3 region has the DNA TGTGCCGGATGCCGGACAGCTAACTATGGCTACACCTTC. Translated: CAGCRTANYGYTF.

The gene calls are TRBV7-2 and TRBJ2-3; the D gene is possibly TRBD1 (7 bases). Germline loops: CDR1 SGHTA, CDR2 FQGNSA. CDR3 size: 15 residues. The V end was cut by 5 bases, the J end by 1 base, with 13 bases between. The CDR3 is CASSVQGGGTDTQYF. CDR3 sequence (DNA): TGTGCCAGCAGCGTCCAGGGGGGAGGCACAGATACGCAGTATTTT.

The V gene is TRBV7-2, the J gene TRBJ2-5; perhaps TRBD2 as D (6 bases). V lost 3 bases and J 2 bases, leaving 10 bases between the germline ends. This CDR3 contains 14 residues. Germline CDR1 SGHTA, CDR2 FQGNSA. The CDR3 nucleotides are TGTGCCAGCAGCTTGTCCGGGAGTCAAGAGACCCAGTACTTC. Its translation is CASSLSGSQETQYF.

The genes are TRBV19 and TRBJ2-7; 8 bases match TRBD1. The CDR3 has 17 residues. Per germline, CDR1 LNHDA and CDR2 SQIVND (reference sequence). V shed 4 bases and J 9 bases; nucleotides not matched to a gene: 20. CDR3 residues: CASSTPQGTGQGGRQYF. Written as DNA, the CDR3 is TGTGCCAGTAGTACGCCTCAGGGGACAGGTCAAGGAGGGAGGCAGTACTTC.

The CDR3 here is CSARWASNTEAFF. For the CDR3, the DNA is TGCAGTGCTAGATGGGCGTCGAACACTGAAGCTTTCTTT. The chain has TRBV20-1 and TRBJ1-1, with unresolved D. V was clipped by 2 bases and J by 1 base, with 8 bases between them. Germline CDR1 DFQATT, CDR2 SNEGSKA (reference sequence). CDR3 size: 13 residues.

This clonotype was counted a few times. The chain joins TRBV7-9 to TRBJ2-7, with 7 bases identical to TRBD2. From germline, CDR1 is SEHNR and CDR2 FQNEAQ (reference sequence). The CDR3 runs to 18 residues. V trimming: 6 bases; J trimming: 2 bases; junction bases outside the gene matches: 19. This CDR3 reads CASSPGGVRREYTYEQYF. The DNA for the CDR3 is TGTGCCAGCAGTCCCGGAGGGGTTAGGCGGGAGTACACCTACGAGCAGTACTTC.

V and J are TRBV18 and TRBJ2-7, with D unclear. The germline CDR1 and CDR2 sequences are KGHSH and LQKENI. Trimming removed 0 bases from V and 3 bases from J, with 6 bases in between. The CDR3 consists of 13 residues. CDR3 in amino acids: CASSPPDIYEQYF. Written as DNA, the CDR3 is TGTGCCAGCTCACCACCCGACATCTACGAGCAGTACTTC.

The CDR3 protein is CSARDPGDAQNTEAFF. CDR3 sequence (DNA): TGCAGTGCTAGAGATCCGGGGGACGCTCAGAACACTGAAGCTTTCTTT. The chain has TRBV20-1 and TRBJ1-1; D might be TRBD1 (5 bases). The CDR3 spans 16 residues. The V gene's germline CDR1 is DFQATT and CDR2 SNEGSKA (reference sequence). V dropped 0 bases and J dropped 1 base, with 15 bases sitting between them.

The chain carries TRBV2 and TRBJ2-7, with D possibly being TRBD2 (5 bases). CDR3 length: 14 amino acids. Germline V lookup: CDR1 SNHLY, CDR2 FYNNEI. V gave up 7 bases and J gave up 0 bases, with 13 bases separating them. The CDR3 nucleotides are TGTGCCAGCATAATAGGACTCCTCTCCTACGAGCAGTACTTC. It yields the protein CASIIGLLSYEQYF.

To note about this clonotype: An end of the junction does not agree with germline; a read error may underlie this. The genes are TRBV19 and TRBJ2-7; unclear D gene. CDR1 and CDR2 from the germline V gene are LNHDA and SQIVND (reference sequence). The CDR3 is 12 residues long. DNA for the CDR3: TGTGCCGGTAGTACCGGTGCCTACGAGCAGTACTTC. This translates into CAGSTGAYEQYF.

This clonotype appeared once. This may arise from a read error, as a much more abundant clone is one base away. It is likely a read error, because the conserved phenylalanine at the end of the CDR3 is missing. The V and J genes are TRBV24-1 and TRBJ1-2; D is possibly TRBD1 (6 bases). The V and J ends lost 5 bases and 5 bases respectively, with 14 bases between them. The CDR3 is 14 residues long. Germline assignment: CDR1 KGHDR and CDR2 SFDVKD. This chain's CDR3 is CATSGRTVEYGYTL. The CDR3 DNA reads TGTGCCACCAGTGGGAGGACAGTGGAGTATGGCTACACCCTC.

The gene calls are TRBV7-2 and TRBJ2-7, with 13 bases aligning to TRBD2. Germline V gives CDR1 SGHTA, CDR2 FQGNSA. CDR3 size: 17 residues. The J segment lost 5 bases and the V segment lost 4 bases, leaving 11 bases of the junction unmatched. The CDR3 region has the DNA TGTGCCAGCAGCTCCCAGGAGTCTGGACTAGCGGGAGACGAGCAGTACTTC. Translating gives CASSSQESGLAGDEQYF. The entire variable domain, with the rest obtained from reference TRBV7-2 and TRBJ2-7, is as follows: GAGVSQSPSNKVTEKGKDVELRCDPISGHTALYWYRQSLGQGLEFLIYFQGNSAPDKSGLPSDRFSAERTGGSVSTLTIQRTQQEDSAVYLCASSSQESGLAGDEQYFGPGTRLTVT.

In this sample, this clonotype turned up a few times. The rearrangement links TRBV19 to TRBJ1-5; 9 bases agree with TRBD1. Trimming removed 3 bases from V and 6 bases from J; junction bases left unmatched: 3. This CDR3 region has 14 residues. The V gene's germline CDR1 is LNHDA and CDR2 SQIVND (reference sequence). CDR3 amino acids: CASSIGQGRQPQHF. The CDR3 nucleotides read TGTGCCAGTAGTATCGGACAGGGGCGTCAGCCCCAGCATTTT.

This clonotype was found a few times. Here the CDR3 reads CSATAHLAGQQETQYF. In DNA form, the CDR3 reads TGCAGTGCTACAGCTCATCTAGCGGGTCAGCAAGAGACCCAGTACTTC. V and J are TRBV20-1 and TRBJ2-5; 8 bases fit TRBD2. CDR1 and CDR2 from the germline V gene are DFQATT and SNEGSKA (reference sequence). V lost 4 bases, J lost 2 bases, and 12 bases stayed unmatched. The CDR3 covers 16 residues.

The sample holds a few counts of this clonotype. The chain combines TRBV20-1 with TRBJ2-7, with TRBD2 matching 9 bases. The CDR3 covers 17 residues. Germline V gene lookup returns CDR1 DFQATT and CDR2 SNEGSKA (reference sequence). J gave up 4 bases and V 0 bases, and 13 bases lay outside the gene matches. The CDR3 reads CSARDPKTGTSWYEQYF. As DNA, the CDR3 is TGCAGTGCTAGAGATCCGAAGACCGGGACTAGCTGGTACGAGCAGTACTTC.

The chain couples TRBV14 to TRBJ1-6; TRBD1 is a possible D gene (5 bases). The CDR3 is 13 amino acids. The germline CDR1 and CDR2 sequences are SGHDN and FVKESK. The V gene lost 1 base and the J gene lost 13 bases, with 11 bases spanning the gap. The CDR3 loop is CASSQVGPTPLHF. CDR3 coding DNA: TGTGCCAGCAGCCAAGTGGGACCCACCCCCCTCCACTTT.

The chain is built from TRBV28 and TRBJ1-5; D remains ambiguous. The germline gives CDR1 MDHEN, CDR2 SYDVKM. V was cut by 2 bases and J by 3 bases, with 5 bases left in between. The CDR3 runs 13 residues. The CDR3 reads CASSLRANQPQHF. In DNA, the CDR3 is TGTGCCAGCAGTTTAAGGGCCAATCAGCCCCAGCATTTT. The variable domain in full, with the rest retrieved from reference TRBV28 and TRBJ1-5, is DVKVTQSSRYLVKRTGEKVFLECVQDMDHENMFWYRQDPGLGLRLIYFSYDVKMKEKGDIPEGYSVSREKKERFSLILESASTNQTSMYLCASSLRANQPQHFGDGTRLSIL.

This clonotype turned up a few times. The CDR3 protein is CASSPGRRAGGPGELFF. The CDR3 DNA sequence: TGTGCCAGCAGCCCGGGGAGGAGAGCGGGAGGGCCCGGGGAGCTGTTTTTT. The chain recombines TRBV7-8 with TRBJ2-2, with 10 bases matching TRBD2. The CDR3 covers 17 residues. Germline CDR1 SGHVS, CDR2 FQNEAQ. V lost 5 bases, J lost 6 bases, and 12 bases stayed unmatched.

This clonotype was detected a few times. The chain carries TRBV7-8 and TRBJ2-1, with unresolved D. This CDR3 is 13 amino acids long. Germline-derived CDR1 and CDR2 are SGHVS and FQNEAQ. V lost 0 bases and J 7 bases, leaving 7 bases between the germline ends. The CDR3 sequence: CASSLATGNEQFF. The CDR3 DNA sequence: TGTGCCAGCAGCTTAGCTACTGGGAATGAGCAGTTCTTC. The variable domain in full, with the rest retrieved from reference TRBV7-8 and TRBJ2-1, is GAGVSQSPRYKVAKRGQDVALRCDPISGHVSLFWYQQALGQGPEFLTYFQNEAQLDKSGLPSDRFFAERPEGSVSTLKIQRTQQEDSAVYLCASSLATGNEQFFGPGTRLTVL.

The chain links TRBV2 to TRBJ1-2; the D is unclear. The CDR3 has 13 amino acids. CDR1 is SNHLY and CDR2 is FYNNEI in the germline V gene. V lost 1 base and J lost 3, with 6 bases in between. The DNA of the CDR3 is TGTGCCAGCAGTGAAGAAGGATACTATGGCTACACCTTC. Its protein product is CASSEEGYYGYTF. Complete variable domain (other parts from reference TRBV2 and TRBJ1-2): EPEVTQTPSHQVTQMGQEVILRCVPISNHLYFYWYRQILGQKVEFLVSFYNNEISEKSEIFDDQFSVERPDGSNFTLKIRSTKLEDSAMYFCASSEEGYYGYTFGSGTRLTVV.

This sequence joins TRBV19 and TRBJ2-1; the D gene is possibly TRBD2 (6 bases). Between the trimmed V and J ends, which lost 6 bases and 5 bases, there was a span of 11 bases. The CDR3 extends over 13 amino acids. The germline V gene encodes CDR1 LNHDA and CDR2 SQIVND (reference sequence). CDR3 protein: CASRGAGNNEQFF. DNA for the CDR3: TGTGCCAGTAGAGGGGCGGGGAACAATGAGCAGTTCTTC. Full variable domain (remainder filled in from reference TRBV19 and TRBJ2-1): DGGITQSPKYLFRKEGQNVTLSCEQNLNHDAMYWYRQDPGQGLRLIYYSQIVNDFQKGDIAEGYSVSREKKESFPLTVTSAQKNPTAFYLCASRGAGNNEQFFGPGTRLTVL.